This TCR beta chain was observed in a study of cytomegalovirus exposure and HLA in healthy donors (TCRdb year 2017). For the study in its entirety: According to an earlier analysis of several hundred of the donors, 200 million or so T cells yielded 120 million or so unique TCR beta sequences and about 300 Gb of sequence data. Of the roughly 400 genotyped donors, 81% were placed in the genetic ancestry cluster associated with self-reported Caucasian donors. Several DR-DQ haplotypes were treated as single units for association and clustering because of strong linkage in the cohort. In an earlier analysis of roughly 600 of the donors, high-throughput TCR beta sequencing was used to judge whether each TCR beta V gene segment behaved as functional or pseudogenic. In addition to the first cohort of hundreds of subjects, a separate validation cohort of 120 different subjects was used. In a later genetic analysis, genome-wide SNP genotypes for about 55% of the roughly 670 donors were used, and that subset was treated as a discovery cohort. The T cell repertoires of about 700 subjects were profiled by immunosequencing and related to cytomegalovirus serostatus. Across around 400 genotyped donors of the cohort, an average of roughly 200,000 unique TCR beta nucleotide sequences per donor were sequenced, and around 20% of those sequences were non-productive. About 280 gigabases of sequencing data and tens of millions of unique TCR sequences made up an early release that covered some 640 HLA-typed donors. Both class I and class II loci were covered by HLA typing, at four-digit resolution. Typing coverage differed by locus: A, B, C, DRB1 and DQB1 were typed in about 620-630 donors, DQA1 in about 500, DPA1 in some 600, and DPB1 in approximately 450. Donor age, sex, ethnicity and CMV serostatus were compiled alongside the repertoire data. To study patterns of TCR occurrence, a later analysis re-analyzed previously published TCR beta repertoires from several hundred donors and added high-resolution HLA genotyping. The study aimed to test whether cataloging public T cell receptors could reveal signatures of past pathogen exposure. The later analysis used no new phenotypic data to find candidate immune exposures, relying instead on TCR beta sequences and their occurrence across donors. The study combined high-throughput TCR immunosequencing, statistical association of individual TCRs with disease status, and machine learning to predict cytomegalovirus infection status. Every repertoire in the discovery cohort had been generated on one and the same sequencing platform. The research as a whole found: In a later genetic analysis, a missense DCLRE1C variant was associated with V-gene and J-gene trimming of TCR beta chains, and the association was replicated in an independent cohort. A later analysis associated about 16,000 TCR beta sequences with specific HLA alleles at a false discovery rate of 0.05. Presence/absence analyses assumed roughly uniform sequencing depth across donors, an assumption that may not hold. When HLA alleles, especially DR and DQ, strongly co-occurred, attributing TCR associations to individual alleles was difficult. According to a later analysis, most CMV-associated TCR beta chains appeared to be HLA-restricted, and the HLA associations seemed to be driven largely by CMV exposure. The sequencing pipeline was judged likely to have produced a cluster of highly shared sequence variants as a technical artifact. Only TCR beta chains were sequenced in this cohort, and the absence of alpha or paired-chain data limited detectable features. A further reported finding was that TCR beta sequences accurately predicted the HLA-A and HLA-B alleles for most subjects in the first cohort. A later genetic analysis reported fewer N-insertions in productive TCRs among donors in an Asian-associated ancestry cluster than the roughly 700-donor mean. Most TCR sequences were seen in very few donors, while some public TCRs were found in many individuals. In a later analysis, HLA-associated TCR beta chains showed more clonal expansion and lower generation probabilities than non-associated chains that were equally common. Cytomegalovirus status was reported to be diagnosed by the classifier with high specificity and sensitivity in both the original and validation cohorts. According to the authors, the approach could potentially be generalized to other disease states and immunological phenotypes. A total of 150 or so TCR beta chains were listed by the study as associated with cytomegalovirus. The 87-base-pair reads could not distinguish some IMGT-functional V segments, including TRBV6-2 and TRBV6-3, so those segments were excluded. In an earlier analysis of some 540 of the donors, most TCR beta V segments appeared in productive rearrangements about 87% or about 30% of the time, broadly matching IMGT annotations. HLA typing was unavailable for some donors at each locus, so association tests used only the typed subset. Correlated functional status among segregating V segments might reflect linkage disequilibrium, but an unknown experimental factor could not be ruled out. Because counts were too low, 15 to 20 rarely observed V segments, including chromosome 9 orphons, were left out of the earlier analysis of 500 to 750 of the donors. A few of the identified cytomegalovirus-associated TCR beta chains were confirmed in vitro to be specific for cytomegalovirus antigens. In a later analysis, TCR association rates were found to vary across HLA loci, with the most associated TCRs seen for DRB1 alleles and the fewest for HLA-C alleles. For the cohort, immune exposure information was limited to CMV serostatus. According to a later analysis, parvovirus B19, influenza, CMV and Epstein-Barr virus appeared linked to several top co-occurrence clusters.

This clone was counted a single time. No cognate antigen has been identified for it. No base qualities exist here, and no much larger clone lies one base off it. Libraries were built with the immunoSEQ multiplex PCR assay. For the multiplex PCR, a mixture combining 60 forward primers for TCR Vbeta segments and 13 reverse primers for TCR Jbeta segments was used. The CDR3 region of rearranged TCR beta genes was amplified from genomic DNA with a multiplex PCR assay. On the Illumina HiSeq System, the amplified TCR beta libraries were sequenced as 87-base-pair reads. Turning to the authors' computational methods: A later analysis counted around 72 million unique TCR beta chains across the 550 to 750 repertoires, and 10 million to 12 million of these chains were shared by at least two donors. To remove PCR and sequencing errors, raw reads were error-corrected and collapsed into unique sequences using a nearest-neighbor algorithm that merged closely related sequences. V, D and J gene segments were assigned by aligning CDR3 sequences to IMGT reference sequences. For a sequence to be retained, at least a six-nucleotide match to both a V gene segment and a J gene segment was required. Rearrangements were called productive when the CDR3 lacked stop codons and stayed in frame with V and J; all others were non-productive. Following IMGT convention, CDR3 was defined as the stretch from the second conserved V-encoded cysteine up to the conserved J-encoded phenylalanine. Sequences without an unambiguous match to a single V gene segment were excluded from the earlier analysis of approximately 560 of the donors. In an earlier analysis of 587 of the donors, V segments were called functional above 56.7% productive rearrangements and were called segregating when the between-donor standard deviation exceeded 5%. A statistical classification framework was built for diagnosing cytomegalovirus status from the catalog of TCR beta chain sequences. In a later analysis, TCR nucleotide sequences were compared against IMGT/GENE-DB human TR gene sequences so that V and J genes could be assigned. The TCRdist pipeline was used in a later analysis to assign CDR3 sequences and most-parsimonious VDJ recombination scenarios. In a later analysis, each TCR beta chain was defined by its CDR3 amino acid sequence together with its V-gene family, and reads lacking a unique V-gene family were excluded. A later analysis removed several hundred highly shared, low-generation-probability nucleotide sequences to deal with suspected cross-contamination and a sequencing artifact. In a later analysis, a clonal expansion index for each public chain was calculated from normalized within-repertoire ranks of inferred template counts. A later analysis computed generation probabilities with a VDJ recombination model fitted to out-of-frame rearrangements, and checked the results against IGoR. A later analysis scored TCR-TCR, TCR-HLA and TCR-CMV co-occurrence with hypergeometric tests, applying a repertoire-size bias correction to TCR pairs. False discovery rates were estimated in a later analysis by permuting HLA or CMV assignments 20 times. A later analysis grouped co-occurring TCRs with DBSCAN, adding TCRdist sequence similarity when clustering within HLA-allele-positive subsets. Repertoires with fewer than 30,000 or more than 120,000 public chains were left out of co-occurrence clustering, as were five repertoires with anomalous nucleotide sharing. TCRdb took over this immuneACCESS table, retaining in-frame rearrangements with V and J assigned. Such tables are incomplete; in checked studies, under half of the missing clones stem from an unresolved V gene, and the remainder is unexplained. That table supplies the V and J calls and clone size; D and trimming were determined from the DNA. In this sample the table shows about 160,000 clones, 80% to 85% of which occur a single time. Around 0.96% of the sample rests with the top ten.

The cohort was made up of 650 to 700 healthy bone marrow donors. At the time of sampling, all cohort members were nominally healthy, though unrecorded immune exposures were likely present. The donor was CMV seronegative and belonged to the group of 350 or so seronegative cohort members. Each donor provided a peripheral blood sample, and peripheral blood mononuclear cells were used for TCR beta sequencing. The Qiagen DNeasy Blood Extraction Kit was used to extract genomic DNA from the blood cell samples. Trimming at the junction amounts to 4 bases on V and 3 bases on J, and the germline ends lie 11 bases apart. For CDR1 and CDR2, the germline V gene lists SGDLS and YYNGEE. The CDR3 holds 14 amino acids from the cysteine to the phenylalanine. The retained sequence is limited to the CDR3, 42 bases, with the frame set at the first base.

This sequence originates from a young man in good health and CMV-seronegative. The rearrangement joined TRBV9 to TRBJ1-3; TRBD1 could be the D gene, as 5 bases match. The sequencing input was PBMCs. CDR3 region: CASSLGADGNTIYF. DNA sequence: TGTGCCAGCAGCCTTGGGGCCGATGGAAACACCATATATTTT.